What follows is one TCR beta chain and its context. Its target is unknown. TCRdb re-analysed the RT-PCR reads in MiXCR, keeping a single row per CDR3 protein. Of about 570,000 distinct CDR3 sequences listed, 12% are singletons. This sample stems from a study of response to subunit inactivated influenza vaccine. Study-level findings and limits: A suggestion made by the authors is that each seasonal influenza vaccination recruits few new T cells.

The CDR3 runs 17 residues. The V gene's germline CDR1 is MNHEY and CDR2 SVGAGI. The J segment lost 5 bases and the V segment lost 2 bases, leaving 12 bases of the junction unmatched. V gene TRBV6-5 combines with J gene TRBJ2-7; 10 positions match TRBD2. The specimen comprised PBMCs from blood, sampled on the day of vaccination. This receptor was identified in a man aged 50-60 years who received an inactivated influenza vaccine. Written as DNA, the CDR3 is TGTGCCAGCAGTTACACCACTCCAGCGGGGGGGTCCCACGAGCAGTACTTC. This encodes CASSYTTPAGGSHEQYF.